This T cell receptor (beta chain) was sequenced in a study of blood T cell repertoires in COVID-19. Overall study context: PBMCs, B-cell-depleted T cells, or T cells provided the cDNA or gDNA that made up the material.

Regarding this clone: Within the sample, other DNA sequences also encode this same CDR3.

Generated by immunoSEQ multiplex PCR, the TCRdb table keeps only in-frame clones and is missing some. Of 200,000 to 250,000 clones in the sample, approximately 90% are singletons; the top ten hold over 0.75%. Germline V gives CDR1 SGDLS, CDR2 YYNGEE. CDR3 length: 14 amino acids. Trimming took 0 bases from V and 3 from J, leaving 9 bases between them. The chain employs TRBV9 and TRBJ1-2, with D possibly matching TRBD1 (6 bases). This sequence was found in a man aged 45-65 years who had been exposed to COVID-19. The sequencing sample was made of PBMCs or T cells enriched from blood (not recorded which). The DNA of the CDR3 is TGTGCCAGCAGCGTAGGGCAGGGGCACTATGGCTACACCTTC. Translated: CASSVGQGHYGYTF.